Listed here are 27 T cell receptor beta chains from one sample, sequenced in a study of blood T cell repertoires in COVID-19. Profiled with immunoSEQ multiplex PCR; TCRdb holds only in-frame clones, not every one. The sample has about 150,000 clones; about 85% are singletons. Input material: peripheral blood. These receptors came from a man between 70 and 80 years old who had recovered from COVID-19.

The CDR3 spells CASSPRGKGSPLHF. CDR3 DNA sequence: TGTGCCAGCAGCCCCCGGGGGAAGGGATCACCCCTCCACTTT. J is TRBJ1-6 and V is TRBV7-9; D is possibly TRBD1 (5 bases). Trimming shortened V by 5 bases and J by 10 bases, and 15 bases separated the two germline ends. The CDR3 consists of 14 residues. Germline CDR1 is SEHNR and CDR2 is FQNEAQ (reference sequence).

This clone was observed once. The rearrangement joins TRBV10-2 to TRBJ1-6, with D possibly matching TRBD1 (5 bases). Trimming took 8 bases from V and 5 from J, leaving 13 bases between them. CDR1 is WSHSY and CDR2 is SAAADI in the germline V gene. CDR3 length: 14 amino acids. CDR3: CASGGTEDNSPLHF. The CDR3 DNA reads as TGCGCCAGCGGCGGGACCGAGGATAATTCACCCCTCCACTTT.

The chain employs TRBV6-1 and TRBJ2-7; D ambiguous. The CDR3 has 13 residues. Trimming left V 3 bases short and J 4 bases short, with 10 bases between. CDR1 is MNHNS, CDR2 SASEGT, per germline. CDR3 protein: CASSDPFGYEQYF. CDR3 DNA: TGTGCCAGCAGTGACCCCTTCGGGTACGAGCAGTACTTC.

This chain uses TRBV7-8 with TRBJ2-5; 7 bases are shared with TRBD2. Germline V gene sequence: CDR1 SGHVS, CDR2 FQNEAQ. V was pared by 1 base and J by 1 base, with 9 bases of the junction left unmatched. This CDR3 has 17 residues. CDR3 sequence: CASSLGASASGQETQYF. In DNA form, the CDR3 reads TGTGCCAGCAGCTTAGGGGCCTCGGCTAGCGGCCAAGAGACCCAGTACTTC. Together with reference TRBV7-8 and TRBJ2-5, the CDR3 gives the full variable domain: GAGVSQSPRYKVAKRGQDVALRCDPISGHVSLFWYQQALGQGPEFLTYFQNEAQLDKSGLPSDRFFAERPEGSVSTLKIQRTQQEDSAVYLCASSLGASASGQETQYFGPGTRLLVL.

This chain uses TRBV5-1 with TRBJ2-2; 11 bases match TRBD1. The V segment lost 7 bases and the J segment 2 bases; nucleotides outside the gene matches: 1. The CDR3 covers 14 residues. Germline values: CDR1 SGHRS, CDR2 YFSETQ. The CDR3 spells CASGTGGNTGELFF. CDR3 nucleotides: TGCGCCAGCGGGACAGGGGGAAACACCGGGGAGCTGTTTTTT. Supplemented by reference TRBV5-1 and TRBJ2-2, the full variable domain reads KAGVTQTPRYLIKTRGQQVTLSCSPISGHRSVSWYQQTPGQGLQFLFEYFSETQRNKGNFPGRFSGRQFSNSRSEMNVSTLELGDSALYLCASGTGGNTGELFFGEGSRLTVL.

DNA for the CDR3: TGTGCCAGCAGCTTAGGTTGGGCCAATGAGCAGTTCTTC. This codes for CASSLGWANEQFF. The chain combines TRBV7-9 with TRBJ2-1, with D unresolved. V was cut by 1 base and J by 6 bases, with 7 bases left in between. CDR3 length: 13 residues. In germline, CDR1 is SEHNR, CDR2 FQNEAQ (reference sequence).

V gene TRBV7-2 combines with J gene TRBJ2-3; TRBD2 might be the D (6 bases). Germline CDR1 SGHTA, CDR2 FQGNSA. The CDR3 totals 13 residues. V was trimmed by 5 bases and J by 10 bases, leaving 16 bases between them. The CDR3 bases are TGTGCCAGCAGCATGACTAGTTCAGGGTCGCAGTATTTT. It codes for CASSMTSSGSQYF.

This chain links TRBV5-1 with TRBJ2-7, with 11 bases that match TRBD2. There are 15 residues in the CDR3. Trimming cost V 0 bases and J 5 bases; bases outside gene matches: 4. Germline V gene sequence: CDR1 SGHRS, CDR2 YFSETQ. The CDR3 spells CASSLVTSGENEQYF. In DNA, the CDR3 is TGCGCCAGCAGCTTGGTGACTAGCGGGGAGAACGAGCAGTACTTC. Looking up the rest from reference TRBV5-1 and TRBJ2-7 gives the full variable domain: KAGVTQTPRYLIKTRGQQVTLSCSPISGHRSVSWYQQTPGQGLQFLFEYFSETQRNKGNFPGRFSGRQFSNSRSEMNVSTLELGDSALYLCASSLVTSGENEQYFGPGTRLTVT.

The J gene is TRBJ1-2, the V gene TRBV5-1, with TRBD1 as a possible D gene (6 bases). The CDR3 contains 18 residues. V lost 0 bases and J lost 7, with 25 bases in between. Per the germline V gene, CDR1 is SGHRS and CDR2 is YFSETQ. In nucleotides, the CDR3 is TGCGCCAGCAGCTTGGTTTCGGGACAATTCCCCGCGGGGGGTGGCTACACCTTC. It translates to CASSLVSGQFPAGGGYTF. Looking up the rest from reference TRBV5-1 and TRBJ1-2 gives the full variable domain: KAGVTQTPRYLIKTRGQQVTLSCSPISGHRSVSWYQQTPGQGLQFLFEYFSETQRNKGNFPGRFSGRQFSNSRSEMNVSTLELGDSALYLCASSLVSGQFPAGGGYTFGSGTRLTVV.

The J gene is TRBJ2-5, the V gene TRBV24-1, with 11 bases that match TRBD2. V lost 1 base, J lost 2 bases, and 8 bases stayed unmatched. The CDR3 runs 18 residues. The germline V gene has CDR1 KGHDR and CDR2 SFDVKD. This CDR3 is CATSDFSSGRSWQETQYF. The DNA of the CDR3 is TGTGCCACCAGTGATTTTTCTAGCGGGAGGTCTTGGCAAGAGACCCAGTACTTC.

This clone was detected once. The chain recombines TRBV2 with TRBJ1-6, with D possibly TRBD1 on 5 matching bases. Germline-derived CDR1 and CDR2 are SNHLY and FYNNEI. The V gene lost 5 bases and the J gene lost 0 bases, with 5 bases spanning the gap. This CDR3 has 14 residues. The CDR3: CASSTGSYNSPLHF. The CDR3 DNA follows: TGTGCCAGCAGTACAGGCTCCTATAATTCACCCCTCCACTTT.

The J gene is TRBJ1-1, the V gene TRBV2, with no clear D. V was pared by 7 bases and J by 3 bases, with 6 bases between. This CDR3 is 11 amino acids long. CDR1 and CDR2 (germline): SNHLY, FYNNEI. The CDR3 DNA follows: TGTGCCAGCATCGGAGACACTGAAGCTTTCTTT. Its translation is CASIGDTEAFF.

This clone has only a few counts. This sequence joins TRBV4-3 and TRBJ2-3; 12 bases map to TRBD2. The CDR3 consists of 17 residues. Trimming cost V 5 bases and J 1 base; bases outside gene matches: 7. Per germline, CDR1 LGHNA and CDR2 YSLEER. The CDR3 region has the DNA TGCGCCAGCAGCGTAACGACTAGCGGGAGCGGCACAGATACGCAGTATTTT. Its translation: CASSVTTSGSGTDTQYF.

The chain's CDR3 is CASSLYAGDNQPQHF. In nucleotides, the CDR3 is TGCGCCAGCAGCCTATACGCAGGGGACAATCAGCCCCAGCATTTT. The chain carries TRBV5-1 and TRBJ1-5; D might be TRBD1 (6 bases). Germline assignment: CDR1 SGHRS and CDR2 YFSETQ. Trimming took off 4 bases at V and 3 bases at J, with 14 bases between the two ends. The CDR3 runs 15 residues.

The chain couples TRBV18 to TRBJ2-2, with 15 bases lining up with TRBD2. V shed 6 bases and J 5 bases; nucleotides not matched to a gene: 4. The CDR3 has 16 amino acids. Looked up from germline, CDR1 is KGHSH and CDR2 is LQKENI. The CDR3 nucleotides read TGTGCCAGCTCTTCCGGGACTAGCGGGAGGACCGGGGAGCTGTTTTTT. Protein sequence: CASSSGTSGRTGELFF.

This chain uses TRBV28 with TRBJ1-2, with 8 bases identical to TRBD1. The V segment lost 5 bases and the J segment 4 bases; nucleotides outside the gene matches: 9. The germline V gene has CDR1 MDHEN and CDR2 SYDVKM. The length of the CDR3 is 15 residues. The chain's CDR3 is CASSLPGQAIYGYTF. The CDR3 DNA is TGTGCCAGCAGTCTGCCGGGACAGGCGATCTATGGCTACACCTTC.

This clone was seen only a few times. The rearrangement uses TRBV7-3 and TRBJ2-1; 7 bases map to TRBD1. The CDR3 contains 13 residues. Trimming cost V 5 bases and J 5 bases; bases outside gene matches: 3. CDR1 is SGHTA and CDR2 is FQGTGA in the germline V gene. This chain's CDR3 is CASSRDRNNEQFF. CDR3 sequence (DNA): TGTGCCAGCAGCCGGGACAGAAACAATGAGCAGTTCTTC.

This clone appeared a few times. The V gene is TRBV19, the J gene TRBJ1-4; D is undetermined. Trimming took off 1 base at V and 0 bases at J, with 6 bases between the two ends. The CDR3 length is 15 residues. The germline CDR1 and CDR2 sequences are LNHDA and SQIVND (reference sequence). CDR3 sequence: CASSIAQTTNEKLFF. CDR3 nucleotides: TGTGCCAGTAGTATAGCACAGACAACTAATGAAAAACTGTTTTTT.

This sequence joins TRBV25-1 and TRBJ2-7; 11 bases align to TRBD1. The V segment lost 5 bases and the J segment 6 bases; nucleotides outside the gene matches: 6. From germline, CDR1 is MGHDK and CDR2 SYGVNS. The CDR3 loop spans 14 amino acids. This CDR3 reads CASSPPDRGPEQYF. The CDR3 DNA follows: TGTGCCAGCAGTCCCCCGGACAGGGGGCCCGAGCAGTACTTC.

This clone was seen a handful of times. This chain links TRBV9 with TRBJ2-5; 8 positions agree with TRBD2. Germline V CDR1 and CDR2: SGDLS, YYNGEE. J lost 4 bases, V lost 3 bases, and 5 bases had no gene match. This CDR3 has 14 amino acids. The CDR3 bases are TGTGCCAGCAGCGCCCGGGAGGGGGGAGAGACCCAGTACTTC. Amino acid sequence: CASSAREGGETQYF.

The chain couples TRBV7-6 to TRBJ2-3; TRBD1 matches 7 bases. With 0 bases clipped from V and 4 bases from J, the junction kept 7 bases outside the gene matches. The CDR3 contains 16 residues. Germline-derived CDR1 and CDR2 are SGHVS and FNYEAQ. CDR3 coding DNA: TGTGCCAGCAGCTTAGCGCAGGGGGTGGGCGCAGATACGCAGTATTTT. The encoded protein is CASSLAQGVGADTQYF.

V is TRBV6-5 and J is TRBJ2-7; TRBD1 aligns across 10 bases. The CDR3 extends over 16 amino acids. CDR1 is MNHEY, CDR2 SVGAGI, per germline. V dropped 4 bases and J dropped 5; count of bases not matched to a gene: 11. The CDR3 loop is CASSSQDRGRMDEQYF. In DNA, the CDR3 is TGTGCCAGCAGTTCACAAGACAGGGGGCGAATGGACGAGCAGTACTTC.

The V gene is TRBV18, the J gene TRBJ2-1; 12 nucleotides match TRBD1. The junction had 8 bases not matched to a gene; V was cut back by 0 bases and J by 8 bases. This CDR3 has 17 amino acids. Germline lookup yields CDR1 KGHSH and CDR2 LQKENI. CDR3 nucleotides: TGTGCCAGCTCACCACCGAGGGGGGACAGGGGGCACGATGAGCAGTTCTTC. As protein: CASSPPRGDRGHDEQFF.

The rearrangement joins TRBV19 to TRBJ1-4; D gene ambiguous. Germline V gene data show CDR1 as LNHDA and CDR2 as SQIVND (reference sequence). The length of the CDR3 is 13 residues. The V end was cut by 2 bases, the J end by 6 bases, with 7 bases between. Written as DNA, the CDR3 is TGTGCCAGTAGTATAACCGGGTATGAAAAACTGTTTTTT. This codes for CASSITGYEKLFF.

CDR3 DNA: TGTGCCAGCAGAAGACAGGGTGCCGGGGAGCTGTTTTTT. Its protein is CASRRQGAGELFF. The rearrangement uses TRBV6-5 and TRBJ2-2, with TRBD1 matching over 7 bases. The CDR3 contains 13 residues. Trimming cost V 6 bases and J 6 bases; bases outside gene matches: 4. The germline gives CDR1 MNHEY, CDR2 SVGAGI.

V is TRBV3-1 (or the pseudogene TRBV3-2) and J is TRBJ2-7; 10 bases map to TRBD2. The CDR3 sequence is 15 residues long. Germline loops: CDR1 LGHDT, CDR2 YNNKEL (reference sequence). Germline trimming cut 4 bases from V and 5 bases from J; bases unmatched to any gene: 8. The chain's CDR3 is CASSPSTSGKNEQYF. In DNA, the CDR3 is TGTGCCAGCAGCCCAAGCACTAGCGGGAAGAACGAGCAGTACTTC.

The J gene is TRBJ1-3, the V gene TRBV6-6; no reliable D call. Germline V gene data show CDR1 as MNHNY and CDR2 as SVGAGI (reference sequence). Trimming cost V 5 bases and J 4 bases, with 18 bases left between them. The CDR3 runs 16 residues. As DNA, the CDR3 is TGTGCCAGCAGTACGACATGGGAGACTTTCGGAAACACCATATATTTT. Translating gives CASSTTWETFGNTIYF.